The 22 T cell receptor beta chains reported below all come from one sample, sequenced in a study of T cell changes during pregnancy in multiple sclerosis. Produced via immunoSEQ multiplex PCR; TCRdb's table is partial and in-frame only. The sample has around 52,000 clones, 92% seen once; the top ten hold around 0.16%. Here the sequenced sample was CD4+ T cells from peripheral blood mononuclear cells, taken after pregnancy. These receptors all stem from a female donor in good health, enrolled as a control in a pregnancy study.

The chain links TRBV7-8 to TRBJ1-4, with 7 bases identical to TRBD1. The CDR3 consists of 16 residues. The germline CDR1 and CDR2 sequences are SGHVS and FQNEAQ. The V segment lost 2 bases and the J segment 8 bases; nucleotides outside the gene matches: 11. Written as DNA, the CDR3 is TGTGCCAGCAGCTTATTCTCGGCGACAGGGTGGGAAAAACTGTTTTTT. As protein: CASSLFSATGWEKLFF. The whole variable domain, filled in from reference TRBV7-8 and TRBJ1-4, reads GAGVSQSPRYKVAKRGQDVALRCDPISGHVSLFWYQQALGQGPEFLTYFQNEAQLDKSGLPSDRFFAERPEGSVSTLKIQRTQQEDSAVYLCASSLFSATGWEKLFFGSGTQLSVL.

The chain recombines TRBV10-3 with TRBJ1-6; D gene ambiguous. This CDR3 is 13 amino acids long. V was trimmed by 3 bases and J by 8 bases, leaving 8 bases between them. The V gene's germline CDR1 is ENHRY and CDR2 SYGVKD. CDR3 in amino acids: CAISDEEDSPLHF. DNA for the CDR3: TGTGCCATCAGTGACGAGGAGGATTCACCCCTCCACTTT.

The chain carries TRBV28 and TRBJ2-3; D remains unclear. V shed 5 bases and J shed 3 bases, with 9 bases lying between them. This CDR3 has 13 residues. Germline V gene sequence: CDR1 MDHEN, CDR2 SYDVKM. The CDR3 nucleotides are TGTGCCAGCAGTCCCCCGGTAACAGATACGCAGTATTTT. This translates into CASSPPVTDTQYF.

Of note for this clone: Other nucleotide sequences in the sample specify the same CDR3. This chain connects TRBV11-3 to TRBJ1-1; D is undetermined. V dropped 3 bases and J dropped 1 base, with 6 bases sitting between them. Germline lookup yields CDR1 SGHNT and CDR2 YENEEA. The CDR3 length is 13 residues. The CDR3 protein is CASSLEGNTEAFF. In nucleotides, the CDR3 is TGTGCCAGCAGCTTGGAGGGGAACACTGAAGCTTTCTTT.

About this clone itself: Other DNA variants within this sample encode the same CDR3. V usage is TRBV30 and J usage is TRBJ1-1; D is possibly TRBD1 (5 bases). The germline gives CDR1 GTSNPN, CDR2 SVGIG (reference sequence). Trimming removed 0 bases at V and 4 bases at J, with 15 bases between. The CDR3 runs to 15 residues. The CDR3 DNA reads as TGTGCCTGGAGTGTACGGTCGCAGGGTGGCACTGAAGCTTTCTTT. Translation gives CAWSVRSQGGTEAFF.

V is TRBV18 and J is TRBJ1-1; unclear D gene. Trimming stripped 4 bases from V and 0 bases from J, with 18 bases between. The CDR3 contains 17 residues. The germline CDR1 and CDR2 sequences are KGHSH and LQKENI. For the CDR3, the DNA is TGTGCCAGCTCACGAACCCGCGGGGAACTCATGAACACTGAAGCTTTCTTT. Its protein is CASSRTRGELMNTEAFF.

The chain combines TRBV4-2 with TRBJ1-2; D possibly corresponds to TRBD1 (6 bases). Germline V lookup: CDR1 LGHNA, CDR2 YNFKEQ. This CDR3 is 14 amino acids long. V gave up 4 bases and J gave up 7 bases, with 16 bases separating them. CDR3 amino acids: CASSRGQKDSGYTF. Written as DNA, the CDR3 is TGTGCCAGCAGCCGAGGACAGAAGGACTCTGGCTACACCTTC.

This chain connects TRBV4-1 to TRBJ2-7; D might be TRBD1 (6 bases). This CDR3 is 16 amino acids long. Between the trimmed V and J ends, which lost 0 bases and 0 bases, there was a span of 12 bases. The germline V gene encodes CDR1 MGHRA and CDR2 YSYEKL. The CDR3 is CASSQDRTASSYEQYF. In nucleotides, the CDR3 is TGCGCCAGCAGCCAAGACAGGACAGCGAGCTCCTACGAGCAGTACTTC.

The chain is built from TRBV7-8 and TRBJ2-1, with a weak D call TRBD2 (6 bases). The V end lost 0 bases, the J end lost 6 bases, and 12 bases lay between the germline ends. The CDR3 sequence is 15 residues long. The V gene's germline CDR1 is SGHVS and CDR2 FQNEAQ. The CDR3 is CASSLARDLGNEQFF. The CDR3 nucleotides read TGTGCCAGCAGCTTAGCCCGGGACTTAGGCAATGAGCAGTTCTTC.

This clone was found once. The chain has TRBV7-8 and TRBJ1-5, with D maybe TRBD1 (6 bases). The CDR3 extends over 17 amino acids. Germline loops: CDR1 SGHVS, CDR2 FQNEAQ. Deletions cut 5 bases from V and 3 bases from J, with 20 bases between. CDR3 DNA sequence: TGTGCCAGCAGCCCCGACAGGAATCAACCCCCCAATCAGCCCCAGCATTTT. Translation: CASSPDRNQPPNQPQHF.

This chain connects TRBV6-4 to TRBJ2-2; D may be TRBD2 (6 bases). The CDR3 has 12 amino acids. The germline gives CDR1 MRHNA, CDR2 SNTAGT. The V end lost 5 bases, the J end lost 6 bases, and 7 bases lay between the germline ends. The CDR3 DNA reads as TGTGCCAGCAGTCGGAGGGCCGGGGAGCTGTTTTTT. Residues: CASSRRAGELFF.

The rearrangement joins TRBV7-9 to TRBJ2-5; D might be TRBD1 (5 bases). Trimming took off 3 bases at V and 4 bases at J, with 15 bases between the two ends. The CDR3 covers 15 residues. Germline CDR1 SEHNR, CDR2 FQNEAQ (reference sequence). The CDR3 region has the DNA TGTGCCAGCAGCTTGACCAGGGCATTCACAGAGACCCAGTACTTC. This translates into CASSLTRAFTETQYF.

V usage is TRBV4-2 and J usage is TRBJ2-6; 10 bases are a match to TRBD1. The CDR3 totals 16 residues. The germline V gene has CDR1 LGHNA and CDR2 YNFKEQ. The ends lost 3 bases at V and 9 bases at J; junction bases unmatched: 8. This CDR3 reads CASSQVGQGENNVLTF. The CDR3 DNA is TGTGCCAGCAGCCAGGTAGGACAGGGGGAGAACAACGTCCTGACTTTC.

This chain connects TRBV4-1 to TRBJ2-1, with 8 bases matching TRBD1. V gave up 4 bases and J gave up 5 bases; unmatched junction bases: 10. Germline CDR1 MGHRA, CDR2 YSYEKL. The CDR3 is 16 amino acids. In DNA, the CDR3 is TGCGCCAGCAGCCCTGGCAGGGGGCCACCGAACAATGAGCAGTTCTTC. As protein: CASSPGRGPPNNEQFF.

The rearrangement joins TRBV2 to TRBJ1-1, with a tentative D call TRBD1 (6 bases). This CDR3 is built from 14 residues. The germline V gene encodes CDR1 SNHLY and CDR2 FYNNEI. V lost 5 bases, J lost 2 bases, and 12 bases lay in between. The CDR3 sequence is CASSYRVGNTEAFF. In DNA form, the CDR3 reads TGTGCCAGCAGTTACAGGGTGGGTAACACTGAAGCTTTCTTT.

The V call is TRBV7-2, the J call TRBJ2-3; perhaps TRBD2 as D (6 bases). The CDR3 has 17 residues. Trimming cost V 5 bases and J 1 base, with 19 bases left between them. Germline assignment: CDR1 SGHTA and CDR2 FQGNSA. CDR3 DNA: TGTGCCAGCAGCGCTATGGGGGTAGCGGCCCGCACAGATACGCAGTATTTT. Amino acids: CASSAMGVAARTDTQYF.

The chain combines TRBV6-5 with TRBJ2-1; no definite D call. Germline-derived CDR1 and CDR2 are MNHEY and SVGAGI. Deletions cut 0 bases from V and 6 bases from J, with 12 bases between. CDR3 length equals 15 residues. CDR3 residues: CASSYSSQRINEQFF. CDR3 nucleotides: TGTGCCAGCAGTTACTCGTCTCAGCGAATCAATGAGCAGTTCTTC.

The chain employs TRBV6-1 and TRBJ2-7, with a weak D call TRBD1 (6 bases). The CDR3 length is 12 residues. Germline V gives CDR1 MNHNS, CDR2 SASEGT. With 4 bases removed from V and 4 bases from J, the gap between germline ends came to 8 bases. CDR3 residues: CASSVTGYEQYF. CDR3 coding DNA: TGTGCCAGCAGTGTCACAGGGTACGAGCAGTACTTC.

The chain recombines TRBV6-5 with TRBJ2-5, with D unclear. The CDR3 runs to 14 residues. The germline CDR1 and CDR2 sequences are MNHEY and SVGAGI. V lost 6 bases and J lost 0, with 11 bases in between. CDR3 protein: CASSSFVNQETQYF. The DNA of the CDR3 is TGTGCCAGCAGCTCCTTCGTTAACCAAGAGACCCAGTACTTC.

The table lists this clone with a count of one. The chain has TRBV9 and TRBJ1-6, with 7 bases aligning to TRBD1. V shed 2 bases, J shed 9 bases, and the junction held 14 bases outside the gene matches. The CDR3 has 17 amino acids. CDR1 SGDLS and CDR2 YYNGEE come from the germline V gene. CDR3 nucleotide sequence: TGTGCCAGCAGCGTGGGTCAGGGGGTTCTTACGAGTTCACCCCTCCACTTT. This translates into CASSVGQGVLTSSPLHF.

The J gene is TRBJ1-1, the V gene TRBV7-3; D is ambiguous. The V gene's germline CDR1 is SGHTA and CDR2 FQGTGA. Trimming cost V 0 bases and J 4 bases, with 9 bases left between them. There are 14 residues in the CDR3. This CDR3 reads CASSLTGITTEAFF. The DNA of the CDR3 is TGTGCCAGCAGCTTAACGGGCATCACCACTGAAGCTTTCTTT. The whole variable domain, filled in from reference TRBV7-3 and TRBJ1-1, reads GAGVSQTPSNKVTEKGKYVELRCDPISGHTALYWYRQSLGQGPEFLIYFQGTGAADDSGLPNDRFFAVRPEGSVSTLKIQRTERGDSAVYLCASSLTGITTEAFFGQGTRLTVV.

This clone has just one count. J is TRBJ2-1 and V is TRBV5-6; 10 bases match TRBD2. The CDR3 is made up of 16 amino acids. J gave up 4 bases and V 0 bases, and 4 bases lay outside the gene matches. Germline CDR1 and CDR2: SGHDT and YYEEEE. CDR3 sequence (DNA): TGTGCCAGCAGCTTGGAAGCGGGGGGGCCTTACAATGAGCAGTTCTTC. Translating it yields CASSLEAGGPYNEQFF.